This entry is about one T cell receptor beta chain. Its specificity is not known. They built TCR cDNA with 5'RACE template switching, a step that put in a universal primer site and UMIs. TCRdb fed the 5' RACE reads into MiXCR, producing one record per CDR3 protein. Here the sample spans a few hundred thousand distinct CDR3 sequences, around 6.8% being singletons. The data belong to a study of T cells after yellow fever vaccination. As for the study in general: Some fractions had low cell numbers, and these were prepared with SMART-Seq v4 Ultra Low Input.

CDR1 and CDR2 (germline): SGHDT, YYEEEE. The V gene lost 3 bases and the J gene lost 3 bases, with 19 bases spanning the gap. The CDR3 spans 16 residues. Findings and caveats of the study: Contamination by abundant bulk-population clonotypes could be present in FACS-sorted repertoires.

The rearrangement links TRBV5-6 to TRBJ2-7; D perhaps matches TRBD2 (7 bases). The source material was PBMCs, sampled approximately 47 days after the first yellow fever vaccination. This TCR was sampled from a man younger than 30 who received the YFV17D yellow fever vaccine. The CDR3 region has the DNA TGTGCCAGCAGCTCCGAGTGGGAGGGGGTATTCTACGAGCAGTACTTC. Protein sequence: CASSSEWEGVFYEQYF.